One sample yielded the 4 T cell receptor beta chains listed below, sequenced in a study of T cell responses to AZD1222 COVID-19 vaccine. Clones were sequenced by immunoSEQ multiplex PCR, and TCRdb holds only the in-frame ones, with some missing. Of around 100,000 clones listed, around nine tenths are singletons. The sequencing used peripheral blood, collected on day 0 of AZD1222 vaccination. Receptors originate from an adult in good health.

J is TRBJ2-3 and V is TRBV14; D tentatively reads TRBD1 or TRBD2 (5 bases each). This CDR3 has 17 residues. With 0 bases removed from V and 1 base from J, the gap between germline ends came to 14 bases. Germline V gives CDR1 SGHDN, CDR2 FVKESK. CDR3 loop: CASSQDVRLGGTDTQYF. Written as DNA, the CDR3 is TGTGCCAGCAGCCAAGATGTAAGGCTGGGGGGCACAGATACGCAGTATTTT.

Note on this clone: One end of the junction is discordant with germline, which a read error may explain. The rearrangement links TRBV7-2 to TRBJ2-1, with 11 bases identical to TRBD2. CDR3 length: 16 amino acids. Germline values: CDR1 SGHTA, CDR2 FQGNSA. CDR3 residues: CASSLAGGQVYNEQFF. CDR3 in DNA: TGTGCCAGCAGTTTAGCGGGAGGGCAGGTCTACAATGAGCAGTTCTTC.

The rearrangement joins TRBV6-1 to TRBJ2-1, with D perhaps matching TRBD2 (5 bases). From germline, CDR1 is MNHNS and CDR2 SASEGT. Between the trimmed V and J ends, which lost 3 bases and 9 bases, there was a span of 9 bases. This CDR3 comprises 12 residues. The CDR3 region is CASSEREAEQFF. The CDR3 nucleotides read TGTGCCAGCAGTGAGAGGGAAGCTGAGCAGTTCTTC.

V is TRBV6-5 and J is TRBJ2-1, with a weak D call TRBD1 (6 bases). Germline values: CDR1 MNHEY, CDR2 SVGAGI. Trimming stripped 6 bases from V and 4 bases from J, with 10 bases between. The CDR3 has 13 residues. CDR3 coding DNA: TGTGCCAGCAGACCAACAGGGTACAATGAGCAGTTCTTC. Translation: CASRPTGYNEQFF.